The rows below give T cell receptor beta chains drawn from one sample of a study of T cells in Graves' hyperthyroidism and ophthalmopathy. TCRdb re-called the multiplex PCR reads with MiXCR, one entry per CDR3 protein. The repertoire has about 540,000 distinct CDR3 sequences, 40% to 55% of them found once; the top ten carry around 7.7%. The sequenced sample was peripheral blood or thyroid tissue (not recorded which). These receptor sequences come from a woman aged 18-35 years with Graves' hyperthyroidism. Each CDR3 is given with its conserved first and last residue. D genes are given only for firm matches. Clone size is given for some rows only: seen once, a few or many times, or a class if the clone is expanded.

cdr3_length: 14; d_call: .; j_call: TRBJ2-7; v_call: TRBV18; clone_size: .; cdr3_aa: CASSHAELAYEQYF; cdr3_nt: TGTGCCAGCTCACACGCGGAACTAGCCTACGAGCAGTACTTC
cdr3_length: 16; d_call: TRBD2; j_call: TRBJ2-7; v_call: TRBV6-6; clone_size: few; cdr3_aa: CASTAGRAGGPAEQYF; cdr3_nt: TGTGCCAGCACCGCAGGCCGGGCGGGAGGGCCGGCTGAGCAGTACTTC
cdr3_length: 14; d_call: .; j_call: TRBJ1-1; v_call: TRBV5-1; clone_size: .; cdr3_aa: CASSSGLGNTEAFF; cdr3_nt: TGCGCCAGCAGCTCCGGCCTGGGGAACACTGAAGCTTTCTTT
cdr3_length: 15; d_call: TRBD1; j_call: TRBJ1-5; v_call: TRBV20-1; clone_size: .; cdr3_aa: CSARTGGGRNQPQHF; cdr3_nt: TGCAGTGCGAGAACAGGGGGCGGGAGGAATCAGCCCCAGCATTTT
cdr3_length: 15; d_call: TRBD2; j_call: TRBJ2-7; v_call: TRBV20-1; clone_size: .; cdr3_aa: CSARAGGRFTGEQYF; cdr3_nt: TGCAGTGCCAGAGCGGGAGGGCGCTTCACCGGGGAGCAGTACTTC
cdr3_length: 15; d_call: TRBD2; j_call: TRBJ2-5; v_call: TRBV20-1; clone_size: .; cdr3_aa: CSATSPGTSGETQYF; cdr3_nt: TGCAGTGCTACAAGTCCAGGGACTAGCGGAGAGACCCAGTACTTC
cdr3_length: 14; d_call: .; j_call: TRBJ1-2; v_call: TRBV10-3; clone_size: .; cdr3_aa: CAISLDLGDYGYTF; cdr3_nt: TGTGCCATCAGTTTGGATTTGGGCGACTATGGCTACACCTTC
cdr3_length: 13; d_call: .; j_call: TRBJ2-1; v_call: TRBV7-3; clone_size: .; cdr3_aa: CASSLTRDAEQFF; cdr3_nt: TGTGCCAGCAGCTTAACGCGGGACGCTGAGCAGTTCTTC
cdr3_length: 15; d_call: .; j_call: TRBJ2-3; v_call: TRBV7-6; clone_size: .; cdr3_aa: CASSLKDRGTDTQYF; cdr3_nt: TGTGCCAGCAGCTTAAAGGACCGCGGGACAGATACGCAGTATTTT
cdr3_length: 13; d_call: TRBD1; j_call: TRBJ1-4; v_call: TRBV10-1; clone_size: many; cdr3_aa: CASSSQGSEKLFF; cdr3_nt: TGCGCCAGCTCTTCACAGGGGAGCGAAAAACTGTTTTTT
cdr3_length: 14; d_call: .; j_call: TRBJ2-5; v_call: TRBV4-1; clone_size: many; cdr3_aa: CASSQDPRRETQYF; cdr3_nt: TGCGCCAGCAGCCAAGATCCGAGGAGGGAGACCCAGTACTTC
cdr3_length: 12; d_call: .; j_call: TRBJ2-7; v_call: TRBV10-3; clone_size: .; cdr3_aa: CATADRTYEQYF; cdr3_nt: TGTGCCACGGCGGATAGGACCTACGAGCAGTACTTC
cdr3_length: 17; d_call: TRBD2; j_call: TRBJ2-5; v_call: TRBV11-2; clone_size: .; cdr3_aa: CASSLDGGSGSEETQYF; cdr3_nt: TGTGCCAGCAGCTTAGATGGCGGTAGCGGGAGTGAAGAGACCCAGTACTTC
cdr3_length: 13; d_call: .; j_call: TRBJ2-2; v_call: TRBV2; clone_size: many; cdr3_aa: CASMAPGTGELFF; cdr3_nt: TGTGCCAGCATGGCGCCGGGCACCGGGGAGCTGTTTTTT
cdr3_length: 15; d_call: TRBD2; j_call: TRBJ2-5; v_call: TRBV20-1; clone_size: .; cdr3_aa: CSVALAGGTGETQYF; cdr3_nt: TGCAGCGTGGCGCTAGCGGGAGGTACCGGGGAGACCCAGTACTTC
cdr3_length: 17; d_call: TRBD2; j_call: TRBJ2-5; v_call: TRBV7-3; clone_size: .; cdr3_aa: CASSLTGTSFGVETQYF; cdr3_nt: TGTGCCAGCAGCTTGACAGGGACTAGCTTTGGGGTAGAGACCCAGTACTTC
cdr3_length: 15; d_call: TRBD1; j_call: TRBJ1-4; v_call: TRBV6-5; clone_size: many; cdr3_aa: CASSNTGTGNEKLFF; cdr3_nt: TGTGCCAGCAGTAACACCGGGACAGGGAATGAAAAACTGTTTTTT
cdr3_length: 16; d_call: TRBD1; j_call: TRBJ1-4; v_call: TRBV2; clone_size: .; cdr3_aa: CASSQRSGGLHEKLLF; cdr3_nt: TGTGCCAGCAGTCAAAGATCAGGGGGGTTACATGAAAAACTGCTTTTT
cdr3_length: 15; d_call: .; j_call: TRBJ2-3; v_call: TRBV27; clone_size: .; cdr3_aa: CASSGKAISTDTQYF; cdr3_nt: TGTGCCAGCAGTGGTAAAGCGATCAGCACAGATACGCAGTATTTT
cdr3_length: 15; d_call: TRBD2; j_call: TRBJ2-7; v_call: TRBV7-8; clone_size: many; cdr3_aa: CASSTRSSGRYEQYF; cdr3_nt: TGTGCCAGCAGCACCCGGAGTAGCGGGAGGTACGAGCAGTACTTC
cdr3_length: 15; d_call: .; j_call: TRBJ2-3; v_call: TRBV7-3; clone_size: .; cdr3_aa: CASSFQRRKRDTQYF; cdr3_nt: TGTGCCAGCAGCTTCCAGAGACGAAAGAGGGATACGCAGTATTTT
cdr3_length: 15; d_call: .; j_call: TRBJ1-6; v_call: TRBV10-3; clone_size: .; cdr3_aa: CAISESVSYNSPLHF; cdr3_nt: TGTGCCATCAGTGAGTCCGTCTCCTATAATTCACCCCTCCACTTT
cdr3_length: 13; d_call: .; j_call: TRBJ2-7; v_call: TRBV7-9; clone_size: many; cdr3_aa: CASSDQGSYEQYF; cdr3_nt: TGTGCCAGCAGCGACCAGGGCTCCTACGAGCAGTACTTC
cdr3_length: 14; d_call: .; j_call: TRBJ2-1; v_call: TRBV7-8; clone_size: .; cdr3_aa: CASSLIAVNNEQFF; cdr3_nt: TGTGCCAGCAGCTTAATCGCGGTTAACAATGAGCAGTTCTTC
cdr3_length: 16; d_call: TRBD1; j_call: TRBJ2-2; v_call: TRBV5-4; clone_size: few; cdr3_aa: CASSFHQGARTGELFF; cdr3_nt: TGTGCCAGCAGCTTTCATCAGGGGGCGCGGACCGGGGAGCTGTTTTTT
cdr3_length: 14; d_call: .; j_call: TRBJ1-1; v_call: TRBV12-3/TRBV12-4; clone_size: .; cdr3_aa: CASSLITGGLEAFF; cdr3_nt: TGTGCCAGCAGTTTAATTACCGGGGGCCTTGAAGCTTTCTTT
cdr3_length: 15; d_call: TRBD1; j_call: TRBJ1-5; v_call: TRBV20-1; clone_size: .; cdr3_aa: CSARDKGGADQPQHF; cdr3_nt: TGCAGTGCTCGAGACAAAGGGGGCGCGGACCAGCCCCAGCATTTT
cdr3_length: 14; d_call: .; j_call: TRBJ1-1; v_call: TRBV2; clone_size: .; cdr3_aa: CASRTSSLNTEAFF; cdr3_nt: TGTGCCAGCAGGACTAGCAGCTTGAACACTGAAGCTTTCTTT
cdr3_length: 14; d_call: TRBD1; j_call: TRBJ1-6; v_call: TRBV27; clone_size: many; cdr3_aa: CASSNRDRASPLHF; cdr3_nt: TGTGCCAGCAGTAACCGGGACAGGGCTTCGCCCCTCCACTTT
cdr3_length: 15; d_call: TRBD2; j_call: TRBJ2-1; v_call: TRBV24-1; clone_size: .; cdr3_aa: CATHSGQSSYNEQFF; cdr3_nt: TGTGCCACTCATAGCGGGCAGAGCTCCTACAATGAGCAGTTCTTC
cdr3_length: 12; d_call: .; j_call: TRBJ1-6; v_call: TRBV2; clone_size: .; cdr3_aa: CASIAGGSPLHF; cdr3_nt: TGTGCCAGCATAGCGGGAGGTTCACCCCTCCACTTT
cdr3_length: 12; d_call: .; j_call: TRBJ1-5; v_call: TRBV29-1; clone_size: .; cdr3_aa: CSSPGVDQPQHF; cdr3_nt: TGCAGCTCACCAGGGGTAGATCAGCCCCAGCATTTT
cdr3_length: 13; d_call: TRBD2; j_call: TRBJ2-5; v_call: TRBV20-1; clone_size: .; cdr3_aa: CSAGTSGIETQYF; cdr3_nt: TGCAGTGCCGGGACTAGCGGGATAGAGACCCAGTACTTC
cdr3_length: 13; d_call: .; j_call: TRBJ1-1; v_call: TRBV7-8; clone_size: many; cdr3_aa: CASSLGAVAIPFF; cdr3_nt: TGTGCCAGCAGCTTAGGGGCAGTTGCCATTCCTTTCTTT
cdr3_length: 14; d_call: .; j_call: TRBJ1-2; v_call: TRBV10-3; clone_size: .; cdr3_aa: CAISESRAGVGYTF; cdr3_nt: TGTGCCATCAGTGAGTCTCGGGCAGGGGTCGGCTACACCTTC
cdr3_length: 15; d_call: .; j_call: TRBJ2-7; v_call: TRBV20-1; clone_size: many; cdr3_aa: CSARALSGNDYEQYF; cdr3_nt: TGCAGTGCTAGAGCCCTCTCCGGGAATGATTACGAGCAGTACTTC
cdr3_length: 14; d_call: .; j_call: TRBJ2-7; v_call: TRBV12-3/TRBV12-4; clone_size: many; cdr3_aa: CASSPRPTAHEQYF; cdr3_nt: TGTGCCAGCAGTCCCCGGCCCACCGCGCACGAGCAGTACTTC
cdr3_length: 14; d_call: .; j_call: TRBJ2-2; v_call: TRBV19; clone_size: .; cdr3_aa: CASSTIQGSGELFF; cdr3_nt: TGTGCCAGTAGTACAATACAGGGTTCCGGGGAGCTGTTTTTT